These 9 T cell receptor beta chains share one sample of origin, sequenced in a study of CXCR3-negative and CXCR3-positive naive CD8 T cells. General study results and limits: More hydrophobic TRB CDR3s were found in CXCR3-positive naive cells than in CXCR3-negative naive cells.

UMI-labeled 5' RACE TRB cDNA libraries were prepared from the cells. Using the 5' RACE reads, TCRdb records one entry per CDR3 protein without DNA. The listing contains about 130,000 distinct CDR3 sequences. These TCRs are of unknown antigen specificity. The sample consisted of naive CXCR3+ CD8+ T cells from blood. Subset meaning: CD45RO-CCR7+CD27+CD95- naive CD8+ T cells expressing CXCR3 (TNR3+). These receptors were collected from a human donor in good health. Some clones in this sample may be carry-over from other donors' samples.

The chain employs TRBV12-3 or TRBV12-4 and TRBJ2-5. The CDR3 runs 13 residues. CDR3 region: CASSPSAEETQYF.

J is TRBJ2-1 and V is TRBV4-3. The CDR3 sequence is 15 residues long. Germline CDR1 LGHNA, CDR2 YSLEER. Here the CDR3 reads CASSQDGEVYNEQFF.

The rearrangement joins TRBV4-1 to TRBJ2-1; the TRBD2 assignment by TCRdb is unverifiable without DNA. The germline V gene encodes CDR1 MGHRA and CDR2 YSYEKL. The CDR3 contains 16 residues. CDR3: CASSQELTSWANEQFF.

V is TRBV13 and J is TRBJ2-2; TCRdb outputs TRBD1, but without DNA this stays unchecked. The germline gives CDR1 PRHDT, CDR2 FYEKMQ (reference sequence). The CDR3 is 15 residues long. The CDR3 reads CASSHALTGPGELFF.

The CDR3 protein is CASSDRGALYNEQFF. The chain recombines TRBV25-1 with TRBJ2-1; TCRdb outputs TRBD2, but without DNA this stays unchecked. CDR3 length equals 15 residues. CDR1 is MGHDK and CDR2 is SYGVNS in the germline V gene.

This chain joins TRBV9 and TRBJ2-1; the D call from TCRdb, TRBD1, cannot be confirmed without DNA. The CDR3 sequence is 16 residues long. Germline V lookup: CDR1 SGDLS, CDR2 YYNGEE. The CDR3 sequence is CASSVEAGASGNEQFF.

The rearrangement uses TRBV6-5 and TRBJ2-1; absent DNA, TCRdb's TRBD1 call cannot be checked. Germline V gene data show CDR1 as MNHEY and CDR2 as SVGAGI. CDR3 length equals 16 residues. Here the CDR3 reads CASSYSGQGPYNEQFF.

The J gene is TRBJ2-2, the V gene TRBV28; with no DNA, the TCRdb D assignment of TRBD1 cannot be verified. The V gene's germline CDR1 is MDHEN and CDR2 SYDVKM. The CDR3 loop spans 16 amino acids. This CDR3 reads CASSMRGGLKAGELFF. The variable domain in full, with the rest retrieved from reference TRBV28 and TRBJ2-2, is DVKVTQSSRYLVKRTGEKVFLECVQDMDHENMFWYRQDPGLGLRLIYFSYDVKMKEKGDIPEGYSVSREKKERFSLILESASTNQTSMYLCASSMRGGLKAGELFFGEGSRLTVL.

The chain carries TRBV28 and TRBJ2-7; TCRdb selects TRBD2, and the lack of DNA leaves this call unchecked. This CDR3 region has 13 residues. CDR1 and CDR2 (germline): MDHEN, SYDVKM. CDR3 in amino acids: CASTRGASYEQYF.